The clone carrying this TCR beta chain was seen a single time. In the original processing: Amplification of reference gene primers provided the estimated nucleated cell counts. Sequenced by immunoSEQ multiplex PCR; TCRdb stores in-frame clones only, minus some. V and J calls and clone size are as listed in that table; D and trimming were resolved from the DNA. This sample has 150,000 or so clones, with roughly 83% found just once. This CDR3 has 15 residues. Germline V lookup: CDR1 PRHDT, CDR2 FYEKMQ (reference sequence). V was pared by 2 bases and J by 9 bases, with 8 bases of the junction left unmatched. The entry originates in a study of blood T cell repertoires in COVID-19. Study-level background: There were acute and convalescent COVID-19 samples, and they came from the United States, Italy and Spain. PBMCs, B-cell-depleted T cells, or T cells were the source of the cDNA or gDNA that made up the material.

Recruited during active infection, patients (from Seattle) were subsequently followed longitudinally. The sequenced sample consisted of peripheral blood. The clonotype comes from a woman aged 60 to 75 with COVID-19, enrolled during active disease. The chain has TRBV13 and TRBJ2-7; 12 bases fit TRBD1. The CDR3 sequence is CASSLYGTGGSVQYF. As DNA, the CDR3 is TGTGCCAGCAGCTTATATGGGACAGGGGGCAGTGTGCAGTACTTC.